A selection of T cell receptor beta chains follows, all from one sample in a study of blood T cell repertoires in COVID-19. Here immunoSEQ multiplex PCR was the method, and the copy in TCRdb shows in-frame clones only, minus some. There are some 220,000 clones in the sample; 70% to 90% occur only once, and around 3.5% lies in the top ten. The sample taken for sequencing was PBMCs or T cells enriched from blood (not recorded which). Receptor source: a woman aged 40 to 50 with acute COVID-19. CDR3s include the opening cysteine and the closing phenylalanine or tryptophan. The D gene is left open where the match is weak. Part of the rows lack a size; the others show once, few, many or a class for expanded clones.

CASSLVGSSTDTQYF | TGCGCCAGCAGCTTGGTAGGGAGTTCCACAGATACGCAGTATTTT | TRBJ2-3 | NA | TRBV5-1 | NA
CSGAPSPAGYEAFF | TGCAGCGGAGCCCCCTCCCCGGCGGGATATGAAGCTTTCTTT | TRBJ1-1 | NA | TRBV29-1 | NA
CASGHRALVEAFF | TGTGCCAGCGGACACAGGGCGCTGGTTGAAGCTTTCTTT | TRBJ1-1 | NA | TRBV7-8 | NA
CASSTNKNTEAFF | TGTGCCAGTAGTACAAACAAGAACACTGAAGCTTTCTTT | TRBJ1-1 | NA | TRBV19 | NA
CASRLAGNTGELFF | TGTGCCAGCAGACTAGCCGGTAACACCGGGGAGCTGTTTTTT | TRBJ2-2 | NA | TRBV27 | NA
CASTRPDRGYGYTF | TGTGCCAGCACCCGTCCTGACAGGGGGTATGGCTACACCTTC | TRBJ1-2 | NA | TRBV7-2 | TRBD1
CASSLRDSNTEAFF | TGTGCCAGCAGCTTAAGGGACTCTAACACTGAAGCTTTCTTT | TRBJ1-1 | NA | TRBV7-9 | NA
CASSPGRMNTEAFF | TGTGCCAGCTCACCGGGCAGAATGAACACTGAAGCTTTCTTT | TRBJ1-1 | many | TRBV18 | NA
CASSRTGTENTEAFF | TGTGCCAGCAGCCGGACCGGGACAGAGAACACTGAAGCTTTCTTT | TRBJ1-1 | NA | TRBV7-9 | TRBD1
CASSLVQVKNTEAFF | TGTGCCAGCAGCTTGGTACAGGTAAAGAACACTGAAGCTTTCTTT | TRBJ1-1 | NA | TRBV5-6 | NA
CASSLTDSNQPQHF | TGCGCCAGCAGCTTGACAGATAGCAATCAGCCCCAGCATTTT | TRBJ1-5 | NA | TRBV5-1 | NA
CASSSDIGAEAFF | TGCGCCAGCAGCTCAGACATTGGCGCTGAAGCTTTCTTT | TRBJ1-1 | few | TRBV5-1 | NA
CASSPRNQPQHF | TGTGCCAGCAGTCCTCGTAATCAGCCCCAGCATTTT | TRBJ1-5 | NA | TRBV28 | NA